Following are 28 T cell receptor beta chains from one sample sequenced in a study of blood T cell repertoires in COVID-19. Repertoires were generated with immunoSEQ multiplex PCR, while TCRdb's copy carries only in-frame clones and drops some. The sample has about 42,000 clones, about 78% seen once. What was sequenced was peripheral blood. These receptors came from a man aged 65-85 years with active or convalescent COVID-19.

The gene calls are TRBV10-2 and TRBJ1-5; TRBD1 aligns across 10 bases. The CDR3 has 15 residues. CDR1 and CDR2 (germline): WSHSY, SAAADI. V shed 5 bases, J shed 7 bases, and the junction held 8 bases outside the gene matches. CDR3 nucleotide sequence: TGCGCCAGCAGTAGCCGGGACAGGGGATACCAGCCCCAGCATTTT. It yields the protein CASSSRDRGYQPQHF.

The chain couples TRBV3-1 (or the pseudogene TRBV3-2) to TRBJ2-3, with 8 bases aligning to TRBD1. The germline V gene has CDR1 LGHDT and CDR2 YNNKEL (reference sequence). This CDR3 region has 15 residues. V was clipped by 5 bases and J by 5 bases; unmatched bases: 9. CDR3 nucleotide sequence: TGTGCCAGCAGCGCCCGACAGGGGTTGGAAGATACGCAGTATTTT. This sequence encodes CASSARQGLEDTQYF.

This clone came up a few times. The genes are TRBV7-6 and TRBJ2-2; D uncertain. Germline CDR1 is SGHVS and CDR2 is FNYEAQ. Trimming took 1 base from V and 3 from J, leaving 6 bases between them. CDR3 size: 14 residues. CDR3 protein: CASSLGADTGELFF. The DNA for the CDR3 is TGTGCCAGCAGCTTAGGTGCGGACACCGGGGAGCTGTTTTTT.

CDR3 loop: CSATTGGEFSTDTQYF. CDR3 nucleotides: TGCAGCGCCACGACAGGGGGCGAGTTCAGCACAGATACGCAGTATTTT. The V call is TRBV29-1, the J call TRBJ2-3; 10 nucleotides agree with TRBD1. The CDR3 consists of 16 residues. V lost 7 bases to trimming and J lost 0 bases; unmatched junction nucleotides: 10. Germline V gives CDR1 SQVTM, CDR2 ANQGSEA.

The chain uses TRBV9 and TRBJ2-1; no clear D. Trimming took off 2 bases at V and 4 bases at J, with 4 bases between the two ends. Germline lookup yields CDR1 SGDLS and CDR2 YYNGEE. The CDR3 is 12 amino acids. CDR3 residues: CASSVQYNEQFF. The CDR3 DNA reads TGTGCCAGCAGCGTCCAGTACAATGAGCAGTTCTTC.

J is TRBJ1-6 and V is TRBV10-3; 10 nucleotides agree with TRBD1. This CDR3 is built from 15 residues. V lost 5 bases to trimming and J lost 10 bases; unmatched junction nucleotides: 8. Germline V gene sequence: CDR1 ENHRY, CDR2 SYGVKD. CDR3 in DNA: TGTGCCATCAGTACCCCGACAGGGGGCAAATCACCCCTCCACTTT. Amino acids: CAISTPTGGKSPLHF.

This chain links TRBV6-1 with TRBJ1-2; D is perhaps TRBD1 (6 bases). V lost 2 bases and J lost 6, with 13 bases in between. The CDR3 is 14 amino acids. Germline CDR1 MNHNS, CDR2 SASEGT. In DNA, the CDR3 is TGTGCCAGCAGTGAAAGGACAGCCCAGGATGGCTACACCTTC. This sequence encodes CASSERTAQDGYTF.

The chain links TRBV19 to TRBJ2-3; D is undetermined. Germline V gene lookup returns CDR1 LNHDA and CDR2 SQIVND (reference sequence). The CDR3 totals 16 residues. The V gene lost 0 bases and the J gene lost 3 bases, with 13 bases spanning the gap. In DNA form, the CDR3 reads TGTGCCAGTAGTATAGACCGTCTTGCCAGAACAGATACGCAGTATTTT. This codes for CASSIDRLARTDTQYF.

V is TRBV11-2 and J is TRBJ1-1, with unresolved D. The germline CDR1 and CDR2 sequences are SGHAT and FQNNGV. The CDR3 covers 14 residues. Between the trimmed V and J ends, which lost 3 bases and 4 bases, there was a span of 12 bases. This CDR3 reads CASSLPIIRTEAFF. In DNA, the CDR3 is TGTGCCAGCAGCTTGCCTATCATCCGCACTGAAGCTTTCTTT.

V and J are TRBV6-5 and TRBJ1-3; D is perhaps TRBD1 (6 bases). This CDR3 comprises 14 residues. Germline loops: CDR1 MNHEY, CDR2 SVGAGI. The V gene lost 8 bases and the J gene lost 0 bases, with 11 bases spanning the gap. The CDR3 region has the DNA TGTGCCAGCGCACAGGGCGGCTCTGGAAACACCATATATTTT. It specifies CASAQGGSGNTIYF.

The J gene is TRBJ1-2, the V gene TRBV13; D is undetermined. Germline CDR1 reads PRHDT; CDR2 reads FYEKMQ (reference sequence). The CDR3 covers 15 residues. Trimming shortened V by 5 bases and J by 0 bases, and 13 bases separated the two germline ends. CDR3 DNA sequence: TGTGCCAGCAGCGTAAGACATTCTTCTAACTATGGCTACACCTTC. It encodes CASSVRHSSNYGYTF.

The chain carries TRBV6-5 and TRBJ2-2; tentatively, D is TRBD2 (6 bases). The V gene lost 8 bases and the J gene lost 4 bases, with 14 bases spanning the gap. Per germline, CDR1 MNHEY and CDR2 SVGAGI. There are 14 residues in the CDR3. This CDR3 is CASGGWGVTGELFF. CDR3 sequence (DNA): TGTGCCAGCGGGGGTTGGGGGGTCACCGGGGAGCTGTTTTTT.

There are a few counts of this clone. The DNA for the CDR3 is TGTGCCAGCAGTGAGGACAGGGATAGTGGCTACACCTTC. It yields the protein CASSEDRDSGYTF. The V gene is TRBV6-1, the J gene TRBJ1-2, with TRBD1 matching 8 bases. The V segment lost 3 bases and the J segment 7 bases; nucleotides outside the gene matches: 4. The CDR3 runs to 13 residues. CDR1 MNHNS and CDR2 SASEGT come from the germline V gene.

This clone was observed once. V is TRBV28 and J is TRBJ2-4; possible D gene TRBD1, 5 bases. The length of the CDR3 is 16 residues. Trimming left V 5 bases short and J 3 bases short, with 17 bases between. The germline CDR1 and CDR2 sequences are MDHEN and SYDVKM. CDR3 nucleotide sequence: TGTGCCAGCAGTGACCGACAGCCCTGGGGCAAAAACATTCAGTACTTC. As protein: CASSDRQPWGKNIQYF.

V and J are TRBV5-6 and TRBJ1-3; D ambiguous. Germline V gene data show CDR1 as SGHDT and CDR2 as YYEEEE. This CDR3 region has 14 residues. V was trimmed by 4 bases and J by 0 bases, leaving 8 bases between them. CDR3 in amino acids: CASSIRGSGNTIYF. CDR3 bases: TGTGCCAGCAGCATTCGGGGCTCTGGAAACACCATATATTTT.

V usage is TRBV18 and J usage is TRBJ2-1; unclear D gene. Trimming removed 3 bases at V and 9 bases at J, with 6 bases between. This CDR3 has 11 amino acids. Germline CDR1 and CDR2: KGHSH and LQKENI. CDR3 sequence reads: CASSPIREQFF. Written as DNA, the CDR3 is TGTGCCAGCTCACCTATTCGTGAGCAGTTCTTC.

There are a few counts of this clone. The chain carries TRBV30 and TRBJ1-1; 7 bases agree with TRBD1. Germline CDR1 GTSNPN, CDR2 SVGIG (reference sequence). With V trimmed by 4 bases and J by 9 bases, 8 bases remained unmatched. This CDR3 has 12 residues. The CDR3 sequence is CAWMWLGQKAFF. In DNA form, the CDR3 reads TGTGCCTGGATGTGGCTGGGACAGAAAGCTTTCTTT. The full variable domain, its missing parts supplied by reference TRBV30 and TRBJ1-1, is SQTIHQWPATLVQPVGSPLSLECTVEGTSNPNLYWYRQAAGRGLQLLFYSVGIGQISSEVPQNLSASRPQDRQFILSSKKLLLSDSGFYLCAWMWLGQKAFFGQGTRLTVV.

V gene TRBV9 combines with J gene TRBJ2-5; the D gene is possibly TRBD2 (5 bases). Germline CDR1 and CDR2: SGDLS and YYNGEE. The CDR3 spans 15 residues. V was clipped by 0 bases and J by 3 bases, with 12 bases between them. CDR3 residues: CASSVDAGTKETQYF. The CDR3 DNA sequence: TGTGCCAGCAGCGTAGATGCGGGTACTAAAGAGACCCAGTACTTC.

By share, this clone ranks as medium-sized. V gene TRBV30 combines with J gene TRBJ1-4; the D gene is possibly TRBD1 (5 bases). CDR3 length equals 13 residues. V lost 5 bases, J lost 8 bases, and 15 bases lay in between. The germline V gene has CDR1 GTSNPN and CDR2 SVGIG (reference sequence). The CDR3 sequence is CAWDAGHGEKLFF. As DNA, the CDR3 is TGTGCCTGGGATGCGGGGCATGGGGAAAAACTGTTTTTT.

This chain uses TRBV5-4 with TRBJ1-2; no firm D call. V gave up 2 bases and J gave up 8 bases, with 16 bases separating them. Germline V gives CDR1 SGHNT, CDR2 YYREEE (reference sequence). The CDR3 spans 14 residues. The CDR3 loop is CASSLDQQRRGYTF. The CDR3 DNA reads TGTGCCAGCAGCTTAGACCAGCAAAGGAGGGGCTACACCTTC. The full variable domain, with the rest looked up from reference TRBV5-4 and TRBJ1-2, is ETGVTQSPTHLIKTRGQQVTLRCSSQSGHNTVSWYQQALGQGPQFIFQYYREEENGRGNFPPRFSGLQFPNYSSELNVNALELDDSALYLCASSLDQQRRGYTFGSGTRLTVV.

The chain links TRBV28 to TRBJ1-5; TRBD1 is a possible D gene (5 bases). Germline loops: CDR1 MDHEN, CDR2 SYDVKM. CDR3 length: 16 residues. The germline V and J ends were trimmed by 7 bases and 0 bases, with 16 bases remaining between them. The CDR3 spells CASTNLGHNSNQPQHF. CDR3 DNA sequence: TGTGCCAGCACAAACCTTGGACATAATAGCAATCAGCCCCAGCATTTT.

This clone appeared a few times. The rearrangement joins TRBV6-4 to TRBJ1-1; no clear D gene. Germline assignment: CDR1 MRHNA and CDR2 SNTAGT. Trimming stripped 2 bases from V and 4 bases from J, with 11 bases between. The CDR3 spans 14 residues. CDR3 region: CASSDQVGSTEAFF. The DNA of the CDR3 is TGTGCCAGCAGTGACCAGGTGGGGAGCACTGAAGCTTTCTTT.

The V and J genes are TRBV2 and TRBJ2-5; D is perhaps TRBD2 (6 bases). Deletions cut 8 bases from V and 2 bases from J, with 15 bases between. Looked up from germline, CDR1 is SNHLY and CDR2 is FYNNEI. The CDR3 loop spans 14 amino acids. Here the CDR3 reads CASSSLRGQETQYF. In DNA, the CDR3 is TGTGCCAGCTCCTCCTTGCGGGGACAAGAGACCCAGTACTTC.

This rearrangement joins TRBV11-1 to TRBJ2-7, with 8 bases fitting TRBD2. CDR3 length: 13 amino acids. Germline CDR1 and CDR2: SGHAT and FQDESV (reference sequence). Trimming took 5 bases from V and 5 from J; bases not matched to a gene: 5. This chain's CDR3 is CASSLGLADEQYF. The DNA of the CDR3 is TGTGCCAGCAGCCTAGGACTAGCCGACGAGCAGTACTTC.

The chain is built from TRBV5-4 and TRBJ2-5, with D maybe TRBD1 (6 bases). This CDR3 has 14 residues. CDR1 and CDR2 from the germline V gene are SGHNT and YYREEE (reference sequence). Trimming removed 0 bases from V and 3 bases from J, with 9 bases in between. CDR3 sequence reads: CASSLVRTEETQYF. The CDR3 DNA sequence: TGTGCCAGCAGCTTGGTTCGGACAGAAGAGACCCAGTACTTC.

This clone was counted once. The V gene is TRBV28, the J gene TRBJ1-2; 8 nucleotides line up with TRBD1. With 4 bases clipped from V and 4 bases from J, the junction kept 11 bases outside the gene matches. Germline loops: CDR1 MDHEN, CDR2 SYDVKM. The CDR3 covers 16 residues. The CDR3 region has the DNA TGTGCCAGCAGTTCTCTAGGACAGGGTGATGGCTATGGCTACACCTTC. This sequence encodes CASSSLGQGDGYGYTF.

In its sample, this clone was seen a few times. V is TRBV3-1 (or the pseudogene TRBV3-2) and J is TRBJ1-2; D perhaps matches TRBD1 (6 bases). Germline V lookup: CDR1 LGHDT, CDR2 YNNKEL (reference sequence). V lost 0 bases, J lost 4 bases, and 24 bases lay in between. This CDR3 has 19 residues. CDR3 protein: CASSQEGEGAQGKLYGYTF. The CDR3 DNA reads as TGTGCCAGCAGCCAAGAAGGGGAGGGAGCTCAGGGGAAGCTCTATGGCTACACCTTC.

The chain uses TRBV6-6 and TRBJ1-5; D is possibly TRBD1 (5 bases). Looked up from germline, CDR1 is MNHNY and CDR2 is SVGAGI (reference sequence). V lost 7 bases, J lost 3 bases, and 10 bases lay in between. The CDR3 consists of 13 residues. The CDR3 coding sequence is TGTGCCAGCAATAGGGGAAACAATCAGCCCCAGCATTTT. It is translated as CASNRGNNQPQHF.